Listed here is a single T cell receptor beta chain. Time point here: persistent/refractory GD, antithyroid drugs over 5 years with positive TRAb. RNA extracted from PBMCs served as the sequencing template. These data originate in a study of regulatory T cells in long-lasting Graves disease. Arm-PCR with iRepertoire HTBI primers amplified the CDR3 regions for these TCR beta libraries. TCRdb reprocessed the multiplex PCR reads via MiXCR and lists one record per CDR3 protein. The sample carries fewer than 400,000 distinct CDR3 sequences, around 20% recorded once. Between the trimmed V and J ends, which lost 4 bases and 0 bases, there was a span of 7 bases. Germline loops: CDR1 SGHTA, CDR2 FQGNSA. The CDR3 has 15 amino acids.

Sequences were derived from peripheral blood mononuclear cells (PBMCs), sampled when the disease was refractory, from a patient treated with antithyroid drugs. This chain joins TRBV7-2 and TRBJ2-6; D call uncertain. The clonotype originates from a female donor with Graves disease. CDR3: CASSSLRSGANVLTF. The CDR3 bases are TGTGCCAGCAGCTCCCTTCGCTCTGGGGCCAACGTCCTGACTTTC.